The next 23 T cell receptor beta chains were all read from a single sample in a study of long-term antiretroviral therapy in people with HIV. Researchers ran immunoSEQ v3.0 at survey level. Method: immunoSEQ multiplex PCR; TCRdb's copy keeps in-frame clones and lacks some. The sample contains around 40,000 clones, 86% of which appear only once. Here the sequenced sample was unsorted PBMCs, taken 0.1 years before starting antiretroviral therapy. The receptors were gathered from a woman in her forties or fifties with HIV.

The chain links TRBV7-3 to TRBJ2-3; 10 nucleotides agree with TRBD2. Germline trimming cut 0 bases from V and 4 bases from J; bases unmatched to any gene: 4. This CDR3 contains 16 residues. The germline CDR1 and CDR2 sequences are SGHTA and FQGTGA. The CDR3 loop is CASSLTSGGASDTQYF. Written as DNA, the CDR3 is TGTGCCAGCAGCTTAACCAGCGGGGGGGCCTCAGATACGCAGTATTTT.

The rearrangement joins TRBV4-2 to TRBJ1-2; 8 bases are shared with TRBD1. Germline trimming cut 3 bases from V and 5 bases from J; bases unmatched to any gene: 5. CDR3 length equals 14 residues. Germline loops: CDR1 LGHNA, CDR2 YNFKEQ. CDR3 sequence reads: CASSHETGEYGYTF. The CDR3 coding sequence is TGTGCCAGCAGCCACGAGACAGGGGAGTATGGCTACACCTTC.

This clone was seen just once. The gene calls are TRBV30 and TRBJ2-5, with D possibly TRBD2 on 6 matching bases. This CDR3 is 17 amino acids long. V was shortened by 0 bases and J by 6 bases, with 23 bases between the two germline ends. Germline V CDR1 and CDR2: GTSNPN, SVGIG (reference sequence). CDR3 DNA: TGTGCCTGGAGTGTAAACCGTCGGGTCCGGGGAGGAAAGACCCAGTACTTC. Translating gives CAWSVNRRVRGGKTQYF.

This chain links TRBV25-1 with TRBJ1-4, with a weak D call TRBD1 (6 bases). V was shortened by 0 bases and J by 7 bases, with 18 bases between the two germline ends. This CDR3 contains 17 residues. Germline CDR1 MGHDK, CDR2 SYGVNS. In DNA, the CDR3 is TGTGCCAGCAGTGAATACTGGGGTTCGGGGGCGGGTGAAAAACTGTTTTTT. It specifies CASSEYWGSGAGEKLFF.

In nucleotides, the CDR3 is TGTGCCAGCAGCCCGGGACAGAGCACAGATACGCAGTATTTT. The encoded protein is CASSPGQSTDTQYF. The chain recombines TRBV2 with TRBJ2-3; 7 bases fit TRBD1. The length of the CDR3 is 14 residues. Unmatched junction bases numbered 3, after V lost 6 bases and J lost 0 bases. Germline values: CDR1 SNHLY, CDR2 FYNNEI.

This clone has just a few counts. This chain links TRBV18 with TRBJ1-1; D may be TRBD1 (5 bases). This CDR3 has 17 residues. Trimming shortened V by 1 base and J by 0 bases, and 15 bases separated the two germline ends. Germline CDR1 reads KGHSH; CDR2 reads LQKENI. Here the CDR3 DNA reads TGTGCCAGCTCACCACAGCTGTTGACAGAAATGAACACTGAAGCTTTCTTT. Translated: CASSPQLLTEMNTEAFF.

This chain's CDR3 is CASSYSGRTSTGELFF. The CDR3 region has the DNA TGTGCCAGCAGTTACTCAGGGAGGACGAGCACCGGGGAGCTGTTTTTT. J is TRBJ2-2 and V is TRBV6-6; a possible D gene is TRBD2 (6 bases). Per germline, CDR1 MNHNY and CDR2 SVGAGI (reference sequence). V lost 0 bases to trimming and J lost 4 bases, with 12 bases between them. This CDR3 contains 16 residues.

V is TRBV7-9 and J is TRBJ1-1; D possibly corresponds to TRBD1 (5 bases). The CDR3 spans 13 residues. Trimming stripped 5 bases from V and 0 bases from J, with 7 bases between. The germline V gene encodes CDR1 SEHNR and CDR2 FQNEAQ (reference sequence). The CDR3 spells CASSMDMNTEAFF. The CDR3 DNA reads TGTGCCAGCAGCATGGACATGAACACTGAAGCTTTCTTT.

The chain combines TRBV30 with TRBJ2-7; 8 bases align to TRBD1. Germline loops: CDR1 GTSNPN, CDR2 SVGIG (reference sequence). The CDR3 totals 14 residues. V lost 5 bases, J lost 2 bases, and 8 bases stayed unmatched. CDR3 protein: CAWDSGTGAYEQYF. Written as DNA, the CDR3 is TGTGCCTGGGATTCCGGGACAGGCGCCTACGAGCAGTACTTC.

Here the CDR3 DNA reads TGTGCCATCAGTGATAGGAACACTGAAGCTTTCTTT. Its translation: CAISDRNTEAFF. This chain connects TRBV10-3 to TRBJ1-1; D is uncertain. The V gene's germline CDR1 is ENHRY and CDR2 SYGVKD. Trimming pared 3 bases from V and 1 base from J, leaving 3 bases between. The CDR3 consists of 12 residues.

The chain employs TRBV30 and TRBJ2-5; no clear D. The CDR3 sequence is 12 residues long. Germline loops: CDR1 GTSNPN, CDR2 SVGIG (reference sequence). V lost 4 bases and J lost 4, with 10 bases in between. CDR3 residues: CAWKAGGETQYF. The CDR3 bases are TGTGCCTGGAAAGCAGGCGGAGAGACCCAGTACTTC.

The chain couples TRBV7-9 to TRBJ2-7; D may be TRBD1 (6 bases). With 5 bases removed from V and 2 bases from J, the gap between germline ends came to 19 bases. Germline-derived CDR1 and CDR2 are SEHNR and FQNEAQ (reference sequence). The CDR3 runs to 16 residues. In DNA, the CDR3 is TGTGCCAGCAGCACCGAGAACGTTGGACAGACCTACGAGCAGTACTTC. It specifies CASSTENVGQTYEQYF.

The chain has TRBV5-1 and TRBJ1-2, with unresolved D. The CDR3 is made up of 15 amino acids. Germline lookup yields CDR1 SGHRS and CDR2 YFSETQ. Trimming took off 0 bases at V and 4 bases at J, with 13 bases between the two ends. CDR3 sequence reads: CASSLGSPTGYGYTF. Here the CDR3 DNA reads TGCGCCAGCAGCTTGGGATCCCCGACGGGCTATGGCTACACCTTC.

The chain links TRBV2 to TRBJ2-3, with a tentative D call TRBD2 (6 bases). Germline values: CDR1 SNHLY, CDR2 FYNNEI. The CDR3 covers 13 residues. The V and J ends lost 8 bases and 4 bases respectively, with 13 bases between them. CDR3 coding DNA: TGTGCCAGCGGCCGGGACTCCGCAGATACGCAGTATTTT. As protein: CASGRDSADTQYF.

The rearrangement links TRBV7-9 to TRBJ2-7; D ambiguous. The germline V gene encodes CDR1 SEHNR and CDR2 FQNEAQ (reference sequence). The CDR3 spans 12 residues. The V end was cut by 2 bases, the J end by 3 bases, with 5 bases between. CDR3 sequence: CASSLSDYEQYF. CDR3 DNA: TGTGCCAGCAGCTTATCTGACTACGAGCAGTACTTC.

The chain links TRBV2 to TRBJ1-1; D may be TRBD1 (6 bases). Per the germline V gene, CDR1 is SNHLY and CDR2 is FYNNEI. V was shortened by 3 bases and J by 6 bases, with 14 bases between the two germline ends. This CDR3 contains 14 residues. The CDR3 bases are TGTGCCAGCAGTGACCCGGGGGAGGGGGCTGAAGCTTTCTTT. Translated: CASSDPGEGAEAFF.

This chain connects TRBV6-1 to TRBJ2-7, with 9 bases identical to TRBD2. The CDR3 is 17 residues long. The ends lost 3 bases at V and 4 bases at J; junction bases unmatched: 13. Germline V lookup: CDR1 MNHNS, CDR2 SASEGT. This CDR3 reads CASSEWQAGGFGYEQYF. The CDR3 DNA reads as TGTGCCAGCAGTGAGTGGCAAGCGGGGGGTTTTGGGTACGAGCAGTACTTC.

The chain combines TRBV9 with TRBJ1-2; unclear D gene. The CDR3 length is 13 residues. V was cut by 1 base and J by 6 bases, with 10 bases left in between. The germline CDR1 and CDR2 sequences are SGDLS and YYNGEE. In DNA form, the CDR3 reads TGTGCCAGCAGCGTATCCCCAGCAGATGGCTACACCTTC. It encodes CASSVSPADGYTF.

The chain couples TRBV7-9 to TRBJ2-7; TRBD1 matches 8 bases. V trimming: 5 bases; J trimming: 3 bases; junction bases outside the gene matches: 6. CDR3 length equals 14 residues. In germline, CDR1 is SEHNR, CDR2 FQNEAQ (reference sequence). CDR3 nucleotides: TGTGCCAGCAGCCCGGGACAGGCGATCTACGAGCAGTACTTC. Translation: CASSPGQAIYEQYF.

The chain is built from TRBV10-3 and TRBJ1-1; D call uncertain. Germline CDR1 is ENHRY and CDR2 is SYGVKD. The CDR3 totals 15 residues. V was cut by 3 bases and J by 4 bases, with 15 bases left in between. The DNA for the CDR3 is TGTGCCATCAGTGAAAGAGGGCCGAGTTTCACTGAAGCTTTCTTT. Protein sequence: CAISERGPSFTEAFF.

The V and J genes are TRBV5-1 and TRBJ2-7, with D possibly being TRBD1 (6 bases). CDR1 SGHRS and CDR2 YFSETQ come from the germline V gene. Between the trimmed V and J ends, which lost 0 bases and 3 bases, there was a span of 16 bases. The CDR3 contains 16 residues. CDR3: CASSLAGAGASYEQYF. CDR3 DNA: TGCGCCAGCAGCTTGGCCGGGGCAGGGGCAAGCTACGAGCAGTACTTC. The complete variable domain, with remaining parts taken from reference TRBV5-1 and TRBJ2-7, reads KAGVTQTPRYLIKTRGQQVTLSCSPISGHRSVSWYQQTPGQGLQFLFEYFSETQRNKGNFPGRFSGRQFSNSRSEMNVSTLELGDSALYLCASSLAGAGASYEQYFGPGTRLTVT.

The chain combines TRBV29-1 with TRBJ2-3; D call uncertain. Germline CDR1 reads SQVTM; CDR2 reads ANQGSEA. Deletions cut 7 bases from V and 2 bases from J, with 7 bases between. This CDR3 contains 11 residues. This CDR3 reads CSGSSTDTQYF. CDR3 sequence (DNA): TGCAGCGGCTCGTCCACAGATACGCAGTATTTT.

The chain joins TRBV9 to TRBJ1-1, with D possibly matching TRBD1 (5 bases). The CDR3 loop spans 14 amino acids. V was shortened by 4 bases and J by 6 bases, with 16 bases between the two germline ends. Germline CDR1 and CDR2: SGDLS and YYNGEE. The CDR3 DNA is TGTGCCAGCAGCCCGGGGCGGGGTCCTTCTGAAGCTTTCTTT. This gives the protein CASSPGRGPSEAFF.